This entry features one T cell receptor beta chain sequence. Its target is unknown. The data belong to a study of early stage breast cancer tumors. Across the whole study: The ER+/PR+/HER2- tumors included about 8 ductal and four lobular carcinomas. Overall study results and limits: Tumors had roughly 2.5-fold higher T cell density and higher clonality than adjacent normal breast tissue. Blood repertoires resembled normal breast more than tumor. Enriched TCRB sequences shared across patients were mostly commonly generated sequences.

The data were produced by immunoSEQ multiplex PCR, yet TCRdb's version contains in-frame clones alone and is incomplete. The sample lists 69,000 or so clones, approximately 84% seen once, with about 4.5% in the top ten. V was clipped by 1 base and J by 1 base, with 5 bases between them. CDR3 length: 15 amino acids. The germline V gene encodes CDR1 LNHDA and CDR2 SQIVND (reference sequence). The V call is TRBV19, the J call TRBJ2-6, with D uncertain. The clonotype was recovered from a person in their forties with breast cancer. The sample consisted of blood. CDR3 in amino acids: CASSIGKSGANVLTF. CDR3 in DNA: TGTGCCAGTAGTATAGGGAAATCTGGGGCCAACGTCCTGACTTTC.